The 15 T cell receptor beta chains below were found in one sample sequenced in a study of blood T cell repertoires in COVID-19 (TCRdb year 2020). The protocol used for the library was the immunoSEQ multiplex PCR assay. Imported from immuneACCESS, the table was reduced by TCRdb to in-frame sequences with V and J called. These copies leave out some clones; in studies compared against another copy, an unresolved V gene accounts for under half, and the cause of the remainder is not known. Across this sample there are hundreds of thousands of clones, with approximately 87% seen only once. The ten most abundant clones make up 5.5% to 7.5% of the sample. The source material was peripheral blood. The receptors come from a man aged 60 to 69 who had recovered from COVID-19.

The genes are TRBV6-5 and TRBJ2-1, with D unclear. V gave up 8 bases and J gave up 6 bases, with 11 bases separating them. The CDR3 is 12 residues long. In germline, CDR1 is MNHEY, CDR2 SVGAGI. CDR3 sequence reads: CASALRLNEQFF. The CDR3, as DNA: TGTGCCAGCGCCCTTAGACTCAATGAGCAGTTCTTC.

The chain recombines TRBV27 with TRBJ2-6, with D possibly being TRBD2 (6 bases). The ends were cut back, 3 bases at V and 2 bases at J, with 17 bases in the middle. This CDR3 has 18 amino acids. Per the germline V gene, CDR1 is MNHEY and CDR2 is SMNVEV (reference sequence). The CDR3 nucleotides read TGTGCCAGCAGTTTCTTCGGGGGAACAAAGACTGGGGCCAACGTCCTGACTTTC. It translates to CASSFFGGTKTGANVLTF. Drawing the rest from reference TRBV27 and TRBJ2-6, the complete variable domain is EAQVTQNPRYLITVTGKKLTVTCSQNMNHEYMSWYRQDPGLGLRQIYYSMNVEVTDKGDVPEGYKVSRKEKRNFPLILESPSPNQTSLYFCASSFFGGTKTGANVLTFGAGSRLTVL.

V gene TRBV7-2 combines with J gene TRBJ2-7, with D possibly matching TRBD2 (6 bases). Trimming took 5 bases from V and 5 from J, leaving 19 bases between them. The CDR3 is 15 residues long. Germline V gene sequence: CDR1 SGHTA, CDR2 FQGNSA. The CDR3 spells CASSGRLADRNEQYF. The CDR3 DNA follows: TGTGCCAGCAGCGGGCGGTTAGCGGATCGGAACGAGCAGTACTTC.

To note about this clone: Sequence at one end of the junction differs from germline and may be a read error. Different DNA sequences within this sample yield the same CDR3. This rearrangement joins TRBV7-2 to TRBJ1-2, with 7 bases lining up with TRBD1. There are 13 residues in the CDR3. Germline CDR1 and CDR2: SGHTA and FQGNSA. The CDR3 DNA is TGTGCCAGCAGCCTAGCAAGGGGGCGAGGCTACACCTTC. It yields the protein CASSLARGRGYTF.

The chain employs TRBV28 and TRBJ1-1; no clear D gene. The V gene's germline CDR1 is MDHEN and CDR2 SYDVKM. V lost 6 bases and J lost 3, with 11 bases in between. This CDR3 comprises 13 residues. The CDR3 DNA sequence: TGTGCCAGCAGACTGGACTTGGACACTGAAGCTTTCTTT. It codes for CASRLDLDTEAFF. The full variable domain, its missing parts supplied by reference TRBV28 and TRBJ1-1, is DVKVTQSSRYLVKRTGEKVFLECVQDMDHENMFWYRQDPGLGLRLIYFSYDVKMKEKGDIPEGYSVSREKKERFSLILESASTNQTSMYLCASRLDLDTEAFFGQGTRLTVV.

The rearrangement joins TRBV5-1 to TRBJ2-3, with a weak D call TRBD2 (7 bases). Germline-derived CDR1 and CDR2 are SGHRS and YFSETQ. CDR3 length: 17 residues. Trimming left V 5 bases short and J 4 bases short, with 23 bases between. CDR3 amino acids: CASSREAGRGTADTQYF. The CDR3 DNA reads as TGCGCCAGCAGTCGGGAGGCCGGCAGGGGTACAGCAGATACGCAGTATTTT.

The V and J genes are TRBV30 and TRBJ1-5; the D is unclear. The CDR3 length is 13 residues. V was trimmed by 1 base and J by 5 bases, leaving 9 bases between them. Germline V CDR1 and CDR2: GTSNPN, SVGIG (reference sequence). Here the CDR3 reads CAWSAGEDQPQHF. CDR3 bases: TGTGCCTGGAGTGCCGGGGAAGATCAGCCCCAGCATTTT.

V is TRBV5-4 and J is TRBJ2-5; 9 positions agree with TRBD2. V lost 0 bases and J lost 3; bases outside the gene matches: 12. The germline V gene encodes CDR1 SGHNT and CDR2 YYREEE (reference sequence). There are 18 residues in the CDR3. The CDR3 nucleotides are TGTGCCAGCAGCTTGGGGGGGGCGACTAGCGGAAACAAAGAGACCCAGTACTTC. It encodes CASSLGGATSGNKETQYF.

This chain links TRBV7-9 with TRBJ2-3; D call uncertain. Trimming cost V 6 bases and J 0 bases, with 10 bases left between them. The CDR3 runs 14 residues. Germline V gene sequence: CDR1 SEHNR, CDR2 FQNEAQ (reference sequence). CDR3 in DNA: TGTGCCAGCAGGGTTACAGCTAGCACAGATACGCAGTATTTT. Translating it yields CASRVTASTDTQYF.

This clone was detected only a few times. V and J are TRBV12-3 or TRBV12-4 and TRBJ1-5, with D hard to call. The CDR3 totals 13 residues. The germline V and J ends were trimmed by 8 bases and 2 bases, with 10 bases remaining between them. The CDR3 DNA is TGTGCCAGCGGCGGAATACGCAATCAGCCCCAGCATTTT. It codes for CASGGIRNQPQHF.

This sequence joins TRBV10-3 and TRBJ1-5; D uncertain. The V and J ends lost 4 bases and 2 bases respectively, with 15 bases between them. This CDR3 has 16 amino acids. Per the germline V gene, CDR1 is ENHRY and CDR2 is SYGVKD. The CDR3 sequence is CAISGPGDRGNQPQHF. CDR3 nucleotide sequence: TGTGCCATCAGTGGGCCCGGGGATAGGGGCAATCAGCCCCAGCATTTT.

The chain joins TRBV25-1 to TRBJ2-2, with D unclear. The CDR3 has 12 amino acids. Trimming removed 8 bases at V and 4 bases at J, with 8 bases between. Germline-derived CDR1 and CDR2 are MGHDK and SYGVNS. CDR3 DNA: TGTGCCAGCGAAAAACTCACCGGGGAGCTGTTTTTT. It is translated as CASEKLTGELFF. The complete variable domain, with remaining parts taken from reference TRBV25-1 and TRBJ2-2, reads EADIYQTPRYLVIGTGKKITLECSQTMGHDKMYWYQQDPGMELHLIHYSYGVNSTEKGDLSSESTVSRIRTEHFPLTLESARPSHTSQYLCASEKLTGELFFGEGSRLTVL.

CDR3 sequence (DNA): TGTGCCAGCAGCGCCGGGGACAGGACAAACACTGAAGCTTTCTTT. As protein: CASSAGDRTNTEAFF. The gene calls are TRBV11-2 and TRBJ1-1, with 8 bases lining up with TRBD1. The J segment lost 2 bases and the V segment lost 5 bases, leaving 7 bases of the junction unmatched. Germline lookup yields CDR1 SGHAT and CDR2 FQNNGV. The CDR3 consists of 15 residues.

This chain uses TRBV7-2 with TRBJ1-1; D gene unclear. The V end lost 5 bases, the J end lost 5 bases, and 15 bases lay between the germline ends. The CDR3 is 14 amino acids. Germline lookup yields CDR1 SGHTA and CDR2 FQGNSA. CDR3 sequence: CASSPAGRLTEAFF. The CDR3, as DNA: TGTGCCAGCAGCCCGGCGGGGAGGCTGACTGAAGCTTTCTTT.

V gene TRBV7-9 combines with J gene TRBJ2-3; TRBD2 matches at 10 bases. Germline CDR1 SEHNR, CDR2 FQNEAQ (reference sequence). The CDR3 covers 17 residues. Unmatched junction bases numbered 6, after V lost 3 bases and J lost 0 bases. CDR3 coding DNA: TGTGCCAGCAGCTTCTCTCTAGCGGGGGCAAGCACAGATACGCAGTATTTT. Its protein product is CASSFSLAGASTDTQYF.